A single T cell receptor beta chain is shown here with its context. Generated by immunoSEQ multiplex PCR, the TCRdb table keeps only in-frame clones and is missing some. The sample carries 100,000 to 150,000 clones, roughly four fifths recorded once. The sample belongs to a study of blood T cell repertoires in COVID-19. Across the study: The United States, Italy and Spain were the sources of the acute and convalescent COVID-19 samples. PBMCs, B-cell-depleted T cells, or T cells provided the cDNA or gDNA that made up the material.

V was clipped by 2 bases and J by 4 bases; unmatched bases: 1. This CDR3 is 13 amino acids long. The specimen was peripheral blood. This receptor was taken from a man between 60 and 75 years old with acute or convalescent COVID-19. The chain employs TRBV12-3 or TRBV12-4 and TRBJ2-5, with 7 bases that match TRBD2. The chain's CDR3 is CASSLTGGETQYF. The DNA for the CDR3 is TGTGCCAGCAGTTTAACGGGGGGAGAGACCCAGTACTTC.